This T cell receptor (beta chain) was recovered during a study of glioma-infiltrating T cells after dendritic cell vaccination. Overall study context: Autologous tumor lysate-pulsed dendritic cell vaccination was given between the early 2000s and the early 2010s.

Data came from immunoSEQ multiplex PCR; TCRdb stores just in-frame clones and leaves some out. The repertoire holds 90,000 or so clones, with 75% to 85% as singletons. Time point in this sample: after dendritic cell vaccination, including at tumor progression/relapse. Germline trimming cut 4 bases from V and 6 bases from J; bases unmatched to any gene: 17. Germline CDR1 is SGHDN and CDR2 is FVKESK. The CDR3 runs 17 residues. Sample: blood, taken after dendritic cell vaccination. The rearrangement joins TRBV14 to TRBJ2-7, with 8 positions matching TRBD2. This TCR came from a human donor with glioblastoma. The CDR3 is CASSPAMGLAGGLEQYF. Here the CDR3 DNA reads TGTGCCAGCAGCCCGGCCATGGGTCTGGCGGGGGGCCTCGAGCAGTACTTC.